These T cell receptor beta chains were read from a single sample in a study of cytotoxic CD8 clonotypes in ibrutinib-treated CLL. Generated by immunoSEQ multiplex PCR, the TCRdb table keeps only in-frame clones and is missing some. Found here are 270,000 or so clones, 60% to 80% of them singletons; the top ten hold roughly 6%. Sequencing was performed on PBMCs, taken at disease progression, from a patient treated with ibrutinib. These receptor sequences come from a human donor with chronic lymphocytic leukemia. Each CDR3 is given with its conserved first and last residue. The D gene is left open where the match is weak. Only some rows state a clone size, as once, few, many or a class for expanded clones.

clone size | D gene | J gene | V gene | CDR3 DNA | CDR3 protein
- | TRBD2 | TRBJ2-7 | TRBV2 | TGTGCCAGCAGTGACACTAGCGGGAGGTGGTACGAGCAGTACTTC | CASSDTSGRWYEQYF
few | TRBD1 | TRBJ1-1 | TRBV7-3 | TGTGCCAGCAGCCGTACAGGGGTAAGCGAAGCTTTCTTT | CASSRTGVSEAFF
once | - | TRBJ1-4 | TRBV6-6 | TGTGCCAGCAGTTACGTGGCAACTAATGAAAAACTGTTTTTT | CASSYVATNEKLFF
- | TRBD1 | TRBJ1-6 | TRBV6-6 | TGTGCCAGCACCACGGACAGGGTGATCAAGTCACCCCTCCACTTT | CASTTDRVIKSPLHF
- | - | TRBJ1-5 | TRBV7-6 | TGTGCCAGCAGCTTAGAATACGGCCGGGAGCCCCAGCATTTT | CASSLEYGREPQHF
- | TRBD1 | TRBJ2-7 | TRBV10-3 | TGTGCCATCGGCCCCGCGGACAGGGGCCCCAACGAGCAGTACTTC | CAIGPADRGPNEQYF
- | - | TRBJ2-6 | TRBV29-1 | TGCAGCGTATCTGGGGCCAACGTCCTGACTTTC | CSVSGANVLTF
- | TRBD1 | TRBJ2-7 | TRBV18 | TGTGCCAGCTCACCACTGGGACAGCACTACGAGCAGTACTTC | CASSPLGQHYEQYF
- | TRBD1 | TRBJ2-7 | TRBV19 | TGTGCCAGCCAAACGACAGGGTACGGCGAGCAGTACTTC | CASQTTGYGEQYF
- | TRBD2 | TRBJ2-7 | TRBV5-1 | TGCGCCAGCAGCGATACTAGCGGGGGCCCCTACGAGCAGTACTTC | CASSDTSGGPYEQYF
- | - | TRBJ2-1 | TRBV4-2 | TGTGCCAGCAGCCAAGACTGGGGGGCCCCCTCCTACAATGAGCAGTTCTTC | CASSQDWGAPSYNEQFF
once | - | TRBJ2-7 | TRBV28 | TGTGCCAGCAGTTTTCACGTGGCGTCTCTTTACGAGCAGTACTTC | CASSFHVASLYEQYF
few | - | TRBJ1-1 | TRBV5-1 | TGCGCCAGCAGCTTGTGGAGGTTGAACACTGAAGCTTTCTTT | CASSLWRLNTEAFF
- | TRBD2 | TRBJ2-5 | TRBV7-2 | TGTGCCAGCAGCTCCCCAGGGGTCCTTAGCGGGGGTGGAGAGACCCAGTACTTC | CASSSPGVLSGGGETQYF
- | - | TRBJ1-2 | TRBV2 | TGTGCCAGCAGCGGACAGCTCTATGGCTACACCTTC | CASSGQLYGYTF
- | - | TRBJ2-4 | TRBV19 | TGTGCCAGTAGTATACAGGCGACAGCCCTAGCCAAAAACATTCAGTACTTC | CASSIQATALAKNIQYF
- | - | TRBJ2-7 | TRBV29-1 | TGCAGCGTAACGGGACACACCTACGAGCAGTACTTC | CSVTGHTYEQYF
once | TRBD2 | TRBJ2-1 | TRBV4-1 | TGCGCCAGCAGCCAAATGGCCTCACTAGCGGGCTTCTACAATGAGCAGTTCTTC | CASSQMASLAGFYNEQFF
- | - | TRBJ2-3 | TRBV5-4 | TGTGCCAGCAGCTTGGACGGGGCCACAGATACGCAGTATTTT | CASSLDGATDTQYF
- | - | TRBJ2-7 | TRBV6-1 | TGTGCCAGCACCCAGGGTAACGGCTACGAGCAGTACTTC | CASTQGNGYEQYF
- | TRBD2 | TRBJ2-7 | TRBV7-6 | TGTGCCAGCAGCTTAGCGCAGCGGGACTACGAGCAGTACTTC | CASSLAQRDYEQYF
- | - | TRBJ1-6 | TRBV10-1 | TGCGCCAGCACCGAACTTCTGGGAAGCTCCTATAATTCACCCCTCCACTTT | CASTELLGSSYNSPLHF
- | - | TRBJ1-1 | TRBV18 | TGTGCCAGCTCACCATTCGAGACAATGAACACTGAAGCTTTCTTT | CASSPFETMNTEAFF
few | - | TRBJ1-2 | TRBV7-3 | TGTGCCAGCAGCTTATATGGGGTAGATGGGACCGGCTACACCTTC | CASSLYGVDGTGYTF
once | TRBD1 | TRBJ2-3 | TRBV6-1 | TGTGCCAGCAGAAGCCGGGGACAGAGCACAGATACGCAGTATTTT | CASRSRGQSTDTQYF
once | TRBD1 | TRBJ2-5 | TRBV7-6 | TGTGCCAGCAGCACCCCTCCCGGGACAGGCTCCCTGAAGGAGACCCAGTACTTC | CASSTPPGTGSLKETQYF
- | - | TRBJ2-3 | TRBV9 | TGTGCCAGCGCAGGAGGCACACGGAGTCTAGATACGCAGTATTTT | CASAGGTRSLDTQYF
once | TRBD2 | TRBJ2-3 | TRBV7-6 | TGTGCCAGCAGCTTAGAAGTAGCGGGCCCGGAGAAGCAGTATTTT | CASSLEVAGPEKQYF
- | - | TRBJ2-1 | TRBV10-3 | TGTGCCATCAGTGAGCAAGGGGCTGGAGATGAGCAGTTCTTC | CAISEQGAGDEQFF
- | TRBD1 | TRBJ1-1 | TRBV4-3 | TGCGCCAGCAGCCAGAGTCCGGGACAGGGACGGGGGCGGAACACTGAAGCTTTCTTT | CASSQSPGQGRGRNTEAFF
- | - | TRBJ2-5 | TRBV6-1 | TGTGCCAGCAGTGACATAGGGGTCCGGGAGACCCAGTACTTC | CASSDIGVRETQYF
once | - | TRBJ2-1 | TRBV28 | TGTGCCAGCAGGTTCGTTATGGGAGGTGGGATTGTGTATGAGCAGTTCTTC | CASRFVMGGGIVYEQFF
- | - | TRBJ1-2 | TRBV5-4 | TGTGCCAGCAGCTTGATATCAGCGCCCCACGGCTACACCTTC | CASSLISAPHGYTF
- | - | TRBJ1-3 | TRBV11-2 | TGTGCCAGCAGCTTAGATCGTACCAGTAACTCTGGAAACACCATATATTTT | CASSLDRTSNSGNTIYF
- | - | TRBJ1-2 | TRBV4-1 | TGCGCCAGCAGCCAAGTATTAGGGGATGGCTACACCTTC | CASSQVLGDGYTF
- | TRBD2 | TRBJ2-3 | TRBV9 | TGTGCCAGCAGCCCTCGTGGACTAGCGGGAGCAGATACGCAGTATTTT | CASSPRGLAGADTQYF
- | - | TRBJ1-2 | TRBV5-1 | TGCGCCAGCAGGGAAGGGGGTGGTGGCTATGGCTACACCTTC | CASREGGGGYGYTF
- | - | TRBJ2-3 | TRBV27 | TGTGCCAGCAGTTCGGGACGAGATACGCAGTATTTT | CASSSGRDTQYF
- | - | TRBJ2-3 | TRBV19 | TGTGCCAGTTCACACGCTGGGGCTAGCTGGACAGATACGCAGTATTTT | CASSHAGASWTDTQYF
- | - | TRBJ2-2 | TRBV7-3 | TGTGCCAGCAGCATTACAACGAACACCGGGGAGCTGTTTTTT | CASSITTNTGELFF
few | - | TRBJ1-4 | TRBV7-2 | TGTGCCAGCAGCTTAGATGGGAGGTCTAATGAAAAACTGTTTTTT | CASSLDGRSNEKLFF
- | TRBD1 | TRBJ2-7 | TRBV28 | TGTGCCAGCAGTTTATACAGCGGACAGGCGAACTACGAGCAGTACTTC | CASSLYSGQANYEQYF
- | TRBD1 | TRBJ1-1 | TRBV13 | TGTGCCAGCAGCACGAGGACAGGGGGCCGGTTCACTGAAGCTTTCTTT | CASSTRTGGRFTEAFF
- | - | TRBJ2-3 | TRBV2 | TGTGCCAGCGGGGCAAGCACAGATACGCAGTATTTT | CASGASTDTQYF
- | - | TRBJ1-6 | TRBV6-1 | TGTGCCAGCAGTGATCCGCGGGTCAGGGATGATAATTCACCCCTCCACTTT | CASSDPRVRDDNSPLHF